This T cell receptor beta chain was captured by sequencing in a study of cytomegalovirus exposure and HLA in healthy donors (dated by TCRdb to about 2017). Background for the entire study: According to a later analysis, the roughly 130 validation repertoires were produced on the same platform as the roughly 700 repertoires of the first cohort. The study aimed to test whether cataloging public T cell receptors could reveal signatures of past pathogen exposure. Along with the roughly 710-subject first cohort, a separate validation cohort of 120 different subjects was used. High-throughput TCR immunosequencing, statistical association of individual TCRs with disease status, and machine learning were combined to predict cytomegalovirus infection status. Results and caveats for the whole study, not just this receptor: Most TCR sequences were observed very rarely across donors, whereas some public TCRs were present in many individuals. A total of some 180 TCR beta chains were listed by the study as associated with cytomegalovirus. A later analysis lacked HLA typing for the validation cohort, so it scored co-occurrence in that cohort across all 110 or so repertoires. In both the original and validation cohorts, the classifier was reported to diagnose cytomegalovirus status with high specificity and sensitivity. Three of the identified cytomegalovirus-associated TCR beta chains were confirmed in vitro to be specific for cytomegalovirus antigens. The authors suggested that the approach could potentially be extended to other disease states and immunological phenotypes. Of the cluster scores, roughly 95% were above 0 in a later analysis, which found that TCRs clustered in the first cohort also tended to co-occur in the approximately 120 validation repertoires.

Donors formed part of the validation cohort, which comprised over a hundred subjects and was distinct from the first cohort of 550 to 850 subjects. As to this clone: It has no known antigen specificity. It has no much larger one-base neighbor in the sample; base qualities were not kept.

Libraries were made using the immunoSEQ multiplex PCR assay. Concerning the study's data processing: A statistical classification framework was built for diagnosing cytomegalovirus status from the catalog of TCR beta chain sequences. Here the immuneACCESS table is served through TCRdb, limited to in-frame sequences with V and J called. Missing clones are a known gap in these copies; in checked studies unresolved V genes cover under half, and the rest lacks a known reason. V, J and clone size were drawn from that table, and D and trimming were deduced from the DNA. Recorded for this sample are 100,000 to 150,000 clones; around nine tenths of them occurred a single time. Roughly 2% of the sample goes to the ten largest clones. Specimen: PBMCs. This TCR was sampled from a woman between 18 and 30 years old in good health and CMV-seronegative.

For the CDR3, the sequence is CASTRGDRVDQPQHF. The nucleotides are TGTGCCAGCACCAGGGGCGACAGGGTGGATCAGCCCCAGCATTTT. The chain joins TRBV7-9 to TRBJ1-5, and TRBD1 matches 7 of the central bases. Via the germline V gene (reference sequence), CDR1 is SEHNR and CDR2 FQNEAQ. From cysteine to phenylalanine, the CDR3 is 15 amino acids long. The DNA shown is the 45-base CDR3, in frame from base 1. V lost 7 bases and J lost 5 bases, and the count of bases not matched to a germline gene is 11.